These T cell receptor beta chains were read from a single sample in a study of vaccination and CD4 T cells after COVID-19. Their antigens remain unidentified. A single record per CDR3 protein comes from TCRdb applying MiXCR to the PCR reads. This table has approximately 21,000 distinct CDR3 sequences, over 45% appearing once. The specimen sequenced was cultured CD4+ T cells from blood. These receptors came from a human donor with COVID-19. The conserved cysteine and the conserved F or W are not part of the CDR3 here. Fields, in order: V gene, J gene, CDR3 protein.

TRBV20-1	TRBJ2-6	SARDASGANVLT
TRBV20-1	TRBJ1-5	SARPTVGRGSNQPQH
TRBV5-1	TRBJ1-5	ASSPQGVNQPQH
TRBV6-2/TRBV6-3	TRBJ2-3	ASLPRGAGGTDTQY
TRBV11-3	TRBJ2-2	ASSFTSGGFRTAGELF
TRBV20-1	TRBJ1-3	SAHAGGNTIY
TRBV24-1	TRBJ2-7	ATSDFAEQY
TRBV19	TRBJ2-2	ASSIGYTGELF
TRBV6-1	TRBJ2-1	ASSQGVGGYNEQF
TRBV5-5	TRBJ1-1	ASSTIQGAPEAF
TRBV7-2	TRBJ1-4	ASRSTGGAYEKLF
TRBV5-1	TRBJ1-2	ASSLIPTPDRVYGYT
TRBV20-1	TRBJ1-1	SARDVTQVATAF
TRBV7-3	TRBJ2-1	ASSRTTLAGGTYNEQF
TRBV10-3	TRBJ1-3	AITGGPGNTIY
TRBV7-8	TRBJ1-2	ASSLYRDRVSGYT
TRBV19	TRBJ2-6	ASSRAAGSGANVLT
TRBV6-1	TRBJ2-3	ASSPAGASTDTQY
TRBV6-2/TRBV6-3	TRBJ2-5	ASSYERGGLKETQY
TRBV27	TRBJ2-3	ASSPLGTGRNTQY
TRBV6-2/TRBV6-3	TRBJ2-7	ASSLPKNGGGEQY
TRBV20-1	TRBJ2-7	SAPIRAGRNNHEQY
TRBV12-5	TRBJ2-7	ASGPTAGTPVSEQY
TRBV5-4	TRBJ2-3	ASSSLGGRADTQY
TRBV7-9	TRBJ1-4	ASSSGGAATNEKLF
TRBV11-2	TRBJ1-6	ASRRGQNSPLH
TRBV2	TRBJ1-5	ASSAIGGAGNQPQH